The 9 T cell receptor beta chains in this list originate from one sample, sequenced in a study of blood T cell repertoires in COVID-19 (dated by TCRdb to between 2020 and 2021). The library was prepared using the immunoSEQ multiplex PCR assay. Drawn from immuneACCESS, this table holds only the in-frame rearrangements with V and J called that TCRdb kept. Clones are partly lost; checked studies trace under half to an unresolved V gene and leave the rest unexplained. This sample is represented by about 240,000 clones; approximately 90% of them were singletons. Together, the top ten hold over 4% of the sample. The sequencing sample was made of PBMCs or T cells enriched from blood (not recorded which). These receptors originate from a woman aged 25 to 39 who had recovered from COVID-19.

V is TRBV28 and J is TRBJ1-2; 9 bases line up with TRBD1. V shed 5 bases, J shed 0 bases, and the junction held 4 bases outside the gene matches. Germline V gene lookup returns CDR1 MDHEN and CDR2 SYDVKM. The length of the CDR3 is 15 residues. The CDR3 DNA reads TGTGCCAGCAGTACCCGGACAGGGGCTAACTATGGCTACACCTTC. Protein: CASSTRTGANYGYTF.

CDR3 region: CASSLAGFGHYGYTF. Here the CDR3 DNA reads TGTGCCAGCAGTCTGGCGGGGTTCGGTCACTATGGCTACACCTTC. The rearrangement uses TRBV27 and TRBJ1-2; no reliable D call. The V end was cut by 5 bases, the J end by 3 bases, with 16 bases between. Germline V CDR1 and CDR2: MNHEY, SMNVEV (reference sequence). This CDR3 is 15 amino acids long.

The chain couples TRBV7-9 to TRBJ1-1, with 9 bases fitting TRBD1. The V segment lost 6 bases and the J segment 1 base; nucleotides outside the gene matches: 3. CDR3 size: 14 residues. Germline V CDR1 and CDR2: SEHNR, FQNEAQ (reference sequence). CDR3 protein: CASRPGQGNTEAFF. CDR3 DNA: TGTGCCAGCAGACCGGGACAGGGGAACACTGAAGCTTTCTTT.

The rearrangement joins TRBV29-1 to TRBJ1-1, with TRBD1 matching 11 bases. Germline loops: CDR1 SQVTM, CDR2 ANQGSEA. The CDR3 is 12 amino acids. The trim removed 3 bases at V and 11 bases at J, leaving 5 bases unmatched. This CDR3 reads CSVDSGTGGAFF. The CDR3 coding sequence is TGCAGCGTTGATTCCGGGACAGGGGGGGCTTTCTTT.

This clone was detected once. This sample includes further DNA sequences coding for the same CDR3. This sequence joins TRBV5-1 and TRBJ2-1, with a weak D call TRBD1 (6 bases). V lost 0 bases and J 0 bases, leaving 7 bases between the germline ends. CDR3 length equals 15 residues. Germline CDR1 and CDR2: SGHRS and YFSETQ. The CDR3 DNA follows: TGCGCCAGCAGCTTGGCCAGGGGCTCCTACAATGAGCAGTTCTTC. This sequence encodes CASSLARGSYNEQFF.

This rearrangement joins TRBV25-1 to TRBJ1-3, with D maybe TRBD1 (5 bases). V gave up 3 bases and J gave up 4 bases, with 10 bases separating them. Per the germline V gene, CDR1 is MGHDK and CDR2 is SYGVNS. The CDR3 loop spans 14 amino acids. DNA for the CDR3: TGTGCCAGCAGTGAGGGGGGGGGAGGAAACACCATATATTTT. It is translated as CASSEGGGGNTIYF.

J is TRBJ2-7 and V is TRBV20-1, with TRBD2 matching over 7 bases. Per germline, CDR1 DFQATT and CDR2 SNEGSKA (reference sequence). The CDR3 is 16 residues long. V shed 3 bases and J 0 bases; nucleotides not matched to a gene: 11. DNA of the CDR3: TGCAGTGCTAGTGAGGGGCTAGCGGAGAGCTCCTACGAGCAGTACTTC. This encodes CSASEGLAESSYEQYF.

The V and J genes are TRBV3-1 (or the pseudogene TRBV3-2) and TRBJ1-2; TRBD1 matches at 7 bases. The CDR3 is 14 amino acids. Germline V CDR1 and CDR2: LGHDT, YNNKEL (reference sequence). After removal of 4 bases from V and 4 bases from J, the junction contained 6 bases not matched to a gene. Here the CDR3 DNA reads TGTGCCAGCAGCCCCTTGGGACAGCTCTATGGCTACACCTTC. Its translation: CASSPLGQLYGYTF.

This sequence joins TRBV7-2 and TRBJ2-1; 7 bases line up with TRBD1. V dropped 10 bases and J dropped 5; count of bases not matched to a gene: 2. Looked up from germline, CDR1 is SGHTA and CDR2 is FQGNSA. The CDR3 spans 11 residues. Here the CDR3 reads CATGQDNEQFF. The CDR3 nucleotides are TGTGCCACCGGACAGGACAATGAGCAGTTCTTC. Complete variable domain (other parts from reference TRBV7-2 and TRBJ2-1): GAGVSQSPSNKVTEKGKDVELRCDPISGHTALYWYRQSLGQGLEFLIYFQGNSAPDKSGLPSDRFSAERTGGSVSTLTIQRTQQEDSAVYLCATGQDNEQFFGPGTRLTVL.